The clone carrying this T cell receptor beta chain was counted ten times or more. The antigen is unknown. A library of TCRbeta sequences, prepared with unique molecular identifiers, was generated. From the PCR reads, TCRdb called clonotypes with MiXCR, one entry per CDR3 protein. Counted here are about 200,000 distinct CDR3 sequences, 5% to 7.5% occurring once; the ten biggest clones make up roughly 4.7%. This sample is drawn from a study of T-cell reconstitution after alpha-beta-depleted transplantation in children. Study-wide results and limits: Expanded graft clones, several hundred of them, were reportedly the source of alpha-beta T cells about two months after transplant. Some patients owed their high day-60 TCRbeta diversity to surviving recipient T cells and thymic progenitors. Counts and diversity of T cells one year after transplant came mostly from newly produced T cells.

Germline V CDR1 and CDR2: SNHLY, FYNNEI. V lost 1 base, J lost 4 bases, and 3 bases stayed unmatched. CDR3 length equals 16 residues. The material was PBMCs, obtained before TCRalphabeta/CD19-depleted stem cell transplant. The chain combines TRBV2 with TRBJ2-1; 11 bases fit TRBD1. The origin of this receptor is a girl under three years old with combined immunodeficiency, due to receive a stem cell transplant. The CDR3 DNA sequence: TGTGCCAGCAGTGAAGGGACAGGGGGCGTGTACAATGAGCAGTTCTTC. This codes for CASSEGTGGVYNEQFF.